Listed below are T cell receptor beta chains from one sample, sequenced in a study of regulatory T cells in long-lasting Graves disease. TCRdb processed the multiplex PCR reads anew with MiXCR; each CDR3 protein has one entry. The sample lists roughly 420,000 distinct CDR3 sequences, around 15% occurring once. The specimen comprised peripheral blood mononuclear cells (PBMCs), sampled at new diagnosis, from a patient treated with antithyroid drugs. These receptor sequences come from a female donor with Graves disease. The CDR3 runs from the conserved cysteine through the conserved F or W. D genes are given only for firm matches.

>TRBV12-3/TRBV12-4|NA|TRBJ1-4
CASSSDGRFNEKLFF
>TRBV15|TRBD1|TRBJ2-5
CATSRGQGWKETQYF
>TRBV7-9|TRBD1|TRBJ2-7
CASSYMGQGNEQYF
>TRBV25-1|TRBD2|TRBJ2-3
CASSWGGALTDTQYF
>TRBV27|TRBD2|TRBJ2-3
CASSSGTRGRDTQYF
>TRBV7-9|TRBD1|TRBJ1-4
CASSSTWTGADNEKLFF
>TRBV7-9|NA|TRBJ1-6
CASSARTFRDSPLHF
>TRBV6-5|TRBD2|TRBJ2-5
CASSYSPVDSGGHQETQYF
>TRBV6-2/TRBV6-3|NA|TRBJ2-2
CASSFLDRYTGELFF
>TRBV20-1|NA|TRBJ1-1
CSAREAWGAFF
>TRBV6-4|NA|TRBJ2-1
CASVTGGANNEQFF
>TRBV11-2|TRBD1|TRBJ1-1
CASSLVSGTGGLGTEAFF
>TRBV7-2|NA|TRBJ1-4
CASSLGAGTEKLFF